The rows below give T cell receptor beta chains drawn from one sample of a study of technical replicates of blood from several donors. Clones were read by immunoSEQ multiplex PCR, and TCRdb kept only the in-frame ones, dropping some. The sample includes around 80,000 clones, around nine tenths of them seen just once. The source material was T cells isolated from PBMCs. These receptors all stem from a human donor in good health. Both conserved end residues are trimmed from each CDR3.

v_gene: TRBV25-1
j_gene: TRBJ2-6
CDR3aa: ASSDLGANVLT

v_gene: TRBV7-2
j_gene: TRBJ2-1
CDR3aa: ASSLGQGLYNEQF

v_gene: TRBV9
j_gene: TRBJ2-1
CDR3aa: ASSKVGTSGGAYNEQF

v_gene: TRBV9
j_gene: TRBJ1-1
CDR3aa: ASSIGTANTEAF

v_gene: TRBV7-3
j_gene: TRBJ2-3
CDR3aa: ASSLGLATTYTDTQY

v_gene: TRBV7-9
j_gene: TRBJ2-1
CDR3aa: ASSLVAGGEQF

v_gene: TRBV6-6
j_gene: TRBJ1-3
CDR3aa: ASSPDIPIRNTIY

v_gene: TRBV7-8
j_gene: TRBJ1-1
CDR3aa: ASSLDQGMENTEAF

v_gene: TRBV7-8
j_gene: TRBJ2-5
CDR3aa: ASSSYPRETQY

v_gene: TRBV2
j_gene: TRBJ1-5
CDR3aa: ASSETVSNQPQH

v_gene: TRBV15
j_gene: TRBJ2-6
CDR3aa: ATSEADSSGANVLT

v_gene: TRBV30
j_gene: TRBJ2-1
CDR3aa: AWSWGGSRNEQF

v_gene: TRBV18
j_gene: TRBJ2-7
CDR3aa: ASSSSGKPEQY

v_gene: TRBV11-1
j_gene: TRBJ2-1
CDR3aa: ASSSDRGEQF

v_gene: TRBV4-1
j_gene: TRBJ1-5
CDR3aa: ASSLRSGTGGNQPQH

v_gene: TRBV5-4
j_gene: TRBJ2-5
CDR3aa: ASSLESGSQETQY

v_gene: TRBV9
j_gene: TRBJ1-3
CDR3aa: ASSVDTLGYGNTIY

v_gene: TRBV4-3
j_gene: TRBJ2-6
CDR3aa: ASSQAQEIGANVLT

v_gene: TRBV5-4
j_gene: TRBJ1-1
CDR3aa: ASSLGGKAEAF

v_gene: TRBV19
j_gene: TRBJ2-5
CDR3aa: ASSMRGQETQY

v_gene: TRBV28
j_gene: TRBJ1-1
CDR3aa: ASSFSRESNTEAF

v_gene: TRBV9
j_gene: TRBJ1-3
CDR3aa: ASSVAAGSSGNTIY

v_gene: TRBV9
j_gene: TRBJ1-1
CDR3aa: ASSYMDSPNTEAF

v_gene: TRBV6-5
j_gene: TRBJ2-4
CDR3aa: ASSYSYAKNIQY

v_gene: TRBV5-1
j_gene: TRBJ2-4
CDR3aa: ASSLARTGALNIQY

v_gene: TRBV18
j_gene: TRBJ1-3
CDR3aa: ASSPIGVRSGNTIY

v_gene: TRBV29-1
j_gene: TRBJ1-3
CDR3aa: SVGTILSGNTIY

v_gene: TRBV5-6
j_gene: TRBJ1-1
CDR3aa: ASSLAGNTEAF

v_gene: TRBV5-1
j_gene: TRBJ2-7
CDR3aa: ASSSRDRGHEQY

v_gene: TRBV25-1
j_gene: TRBJ1-3
CDR3aa: ASSELITGGNTIY

v_gene: TRBV7-6
j_gene: TRBJ2-7
CDR3aa: ASSLGPDSGPPYEQY

v_gene: TRBV13
j_gene: TRBJ2-2
CDR3aa: ASSLPSGSGTGELF

v_gene: TRBV7-9
j_gene: TRBJ1-2
CDR3aa: ASSLGQGGYT

v_gene: TRBV27
j_gene: TRBJ2-7
CDR3aa: ASSLSRGYEQY

v_gene: TRBV5-1
j_gene: TRBJ1-2
CDR3aa: ASSAGNGDYGYT

v_gene: TRBV5-1
j_gene: TRBJ1-3
CDR3aa: ASSLELGARSGNTIY

v_gene: TRBV5-6
j_gene: TRBJ1-5
CDR3aa: ASSLLRGNQPQH

v_gene: TRBV9
j_gene: TRBJ1-1
CDR3aa: ASSAGQGGLNTEAF

v_gene: TRBV6-5
j_gene: TRBJ2-3
CDR3aa: ASGQREGTDTQY

v_gene: TRBV15
j_gene: TRBJ2-3
CDR3aa: ATSRDTRKDTQY

v_gene: TRBV10-3
j_gene: TRBJ1-5
CDR3aa: AISETGANQPQH

v_gene: TRBV5-1
j_gene: TRBJ1-5
CDR3aa: ASLRGNGNQPQH

v_gene: TRBV15
j_gene: TRBJ2-2
CDR3aa: ATSSETGTGELF

v_gene: TRBV7-8
j_gene: TRBJ2-1
CDR3aa: ASSFIEGDEQF

v_gene: TRBV14
j_gene: TRBJ2-5
CDR3aa: ASSQGQGIQETQY

v_gene: TRBV30
j_gene: TRBJ2-3
CDR3aa: AWSDGATLREDTQY

v_gene: TRBV6-5
j_gene: TRBJ2-1
CDR3aa: ASSFSGREQF

v_gene: TRBV4-3
j_gene: TRBJ2-1
CDR3aa: ASSQESLASGSFEQF

v_gene: TRBV29-1
j_gene: TRBJ1-2
CDR3aa: SVIGTGGPNYGYT

v_gene: TRBV28
j_gene: TRBJ2-1
CDR3aa: ASSLVGRGRGNYNEQF

v_gene: TRBV11-2
j_gene: TRBJ2-1
CDR3aa: ASSLEREGLNEQF

v_gene: TRBV4-1
j_gene: TRBJ2-7
CDR3aa: ASSQERETNYEQY

v_gene: TRBV6-5
j_gene: TRBJ1-2
CDR3aa: ASSSLSTGRPYGYT

v_gene: TRBV19
j_gene: TRBJ2-7
CDR3aa: ASGAGKIDEQY

v_gene: TRBV19
j_gene: TRBJ1-1
CDR3aa: ASSLNLQGAF

v_gene: TRBV12-5
j_gene: TRBJ2-5
CDR3aa: ASGLSGKETQY

v_gene: TRBV28
j_gene: TRBJ2-4
CDR3aa: ASSFPQGLAGLDIQY

v_gene: TRBV4-2
j_gene: TRBJ2-1
CDR3aa: ASSPLGLAGATGGNEQF

v_gene: TRBV16
j_gene: TRBJ2-3
CDR3aa: ASSQGASTDTQY